This TCR beta chain was sequenced during a study of Graves' ophthalmopathy and Graves' hyperthyroidism. Study-wide results and limits: Ophthalmopathy progression was predicted with 65% to 71% sensitivity and roughly 79% specificity. Clonotypes were expanded in thyroid at above 0.001 frequency, and most also appeared in blood.

This clonotype has ten or more counts. Its matching antigen is unknown. Amplification from RNA transcripts yielded the TCR beta CDR3 regions. An initial RT-PCR round employing HTBI primers preceded a second-round multiplex PCR. TCRdb analysed the multiplex PCR reads with MiXCR anew, one entry per CDR3 protein. The sample includes 500,000 to 600,000 distinct CDR3 sequences, roughly 39% of them seen just once. The source is an adult man with Graves' hyperthyroidism. Sample: peripheral blood or thyroid tissue (not recorded which).

The CDR3 nucleotides read TGCGCCAGCAGCCCGACAGGGGAAGTTCAGCCCCAGCATTTT. Amino acid sequence: CASSPTGEVQPQHF. The genes are TRBV5-1 and TRBJ1-5; 8 nucleotides line up with TRBD1. The V gene's germline CDR1 is SGHRS and CDR2 YFSETQ. The CDR3 runs 14 residues. Germline trimming cut 4 bases from V and 6 bases from J; bases unmatched to any gene: 6. The whole variable domain, remainder taken from reference TRBV5-1 and TRBJ1-5, is KAGVTQTPRYLIKTRGQQVTLSCSPISGHRSVSWYQQTPGQGLQFLFEYFSETQRNKGNFPGRFSGRQFSNSRSEMNVSTLELGDSALYLCASSPTGEVQPQHFGDGTRLSIL.